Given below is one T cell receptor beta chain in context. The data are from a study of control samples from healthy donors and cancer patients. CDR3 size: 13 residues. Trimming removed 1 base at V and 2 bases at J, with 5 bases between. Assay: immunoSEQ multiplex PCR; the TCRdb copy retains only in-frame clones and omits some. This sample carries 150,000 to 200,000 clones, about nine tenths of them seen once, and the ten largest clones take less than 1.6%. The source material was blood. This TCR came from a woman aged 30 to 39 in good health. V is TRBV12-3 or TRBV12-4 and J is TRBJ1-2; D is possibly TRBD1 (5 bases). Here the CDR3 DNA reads TGTGCCAGCAGTTTAGGACAGAACTATGGCTACACCTTC. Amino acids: CASSLGQNYGYTF.